Shown below are 2 T cell receptor beta chains from a single sample sequenced in a study of blood T cells in healthy people across ages. It was with a sample-barcoded 5' primer and a J-beta primer mix that a second PCR of about 7 to 12 cycles was run. MiXCR, run by TCRdb on the 5' RACE reads, gives a single entry per CDR3 protein. The profile shows about 1,400,000 distinct CDR3 sequences, roughly 59% of them singletons. The sequencing sample was made of blood. The receptors originated from a man younger than 35 in good health.

This chain connects TRBV11-2 to TRBJ2-1; 9 bases agree with TRBD1. This CDR3 comprises 14 residues. V lost 8 bases and J lost 0; bases outside the gene matches: 2. The V gene's germline CDR1 is SGHAT and CDR2 FQNNGV. Here the CDR3 reads CASWGQGSYNEQFF. The CDR3 region has the DNA TGTGCCAGCTGGGGACAGGGCTCCTACAATGAGCAGTTCTTC.

This clonotype showed up just a few times. The V gene is TRBV4-2, the J gene TRBJ2-5, with 9 bases aligning to TRBD2. The CDR3 is 15 amino acids. Unmatched junction bases numbered 4, after V lost 0 bases and J lost 5 bases. The germline gives CDR1 LGHNA, CDR2 YNFKEQ. This CDR3 is CASSQDFSGGETQYF. CDR3 DNA: TGTGCCAGCAGCCAAGATTTTAGCGGGGGTGAGACCCAGTACTTC.